Listed below are T cell receptor beta chains from one sample, sequenced in a study of blood T cell repertoires in COVID-19. Assay used: immunoSEQ multiplex PCR; TCRdb lists only in-frame clones, some missing. There are approximately 480,000 clones in the sample; 87% occur only once, and 0.7% lies in the top ten. Sequenced input: PBMCs or T cells enriched from blood (not recorded which). Source of these receptors: a woman under 30 who had recovered from COVID-19. Each CDR3 is given with its conserved first and last residue. A D gene is named only where the DNA matches it firmly. Size is omitted from some rows. Given values are once, few, many or a class for expanded clones.

J gene	clone size	D gene	V gene	CDR3 DNA	CDR3 protein
TRBJ1-3	few	NA	TRBV5-1	TGCGCCAGCAGCTTGGCGGCCAGGGATAACACCATATATTTT	CASSLAARDNTIYF
TRBJ2-7	NA	NA	TRBV2	TGTGCCAGCAAGGTGACAGACGAGCAGTACTTC	CASKVTDEQYF
TRBJ1-4	NA	NA	TRBV2	TGTGCCAGCAGTGAGAGGGGGGGGCACGAAAAACTGTTTTTT	CASSERGGHEKLFF
TRBJ1-1	few	NA	TRBV30	TGTGCCTGGAGTGTACGGGGGTTCATGAACACTGAAGCTTTCTTT	CAWSVRGFMNTEAFF
TRBJ1-1	NA	TRBD1	TRBV5-1	TGCGCCAGCACTTCCCGTGGGACAGTACCCACTGAAGCTTTCTTT	CASTSRGTVPTEAFF
TRBJ2-2	few	NA	TRBV4-2	TGTGCCAGCAGCCAAGATCTATCAGCGGGGAACACCGGGGAGCTGTTTTTT	CASSQDLSAGNTGELFF
TRBJ1-1	NA	NA	TRBV2	TGTGCCAGTTCTACCCCTGGGGGGTACACTGAAGCTTTCTTT	CASSTPGGYTEAFF
TRBJ1-2	NA	TRBD1	TRBV5-1	TGCGCCAGCAGCTCCGGGACAGGGGTTGGCTACACCTTC	CASSSGTGVGYTF
TRBJ1-2	NA	NA	TRBV5-1	TGCGCCAGCAGCTTGGACGAAGGAGACAGCTATGGCTACACCTTC	CASSLDEGDSYGYTF
TRBJ1-2	NA	TRBD1	TRBV5-4	TGTGCCAGCAGCCCGACAGGGGCGTTCTACACCTTC	CASSPTGAFYTF
TRBJ2-2	NA	NA	TRBV6-2/TRBV6-3	TGTGCCAGCAGTTACGGTTTATCACGGAGGGGCACCGGGGAGCTGTTTTTT	CASSYGLSRRGTGELFF
TRBJ1-2	NA	NA	TRBV30	TGTGCCTGGAGTGCCCAGGGCTACTATGGCTACACCTTC	CAWSAQGYYGYTF
TRBJ1-4	NA	NA	TRBV2	TGTGCCAGCAGTGCTGAGCCCCTTAATGAAAAACTGTTTTTT	CASSAEPLNEKLFF
TRBJ2-4	NA	NA	TRBV19	TGTGCCAGTAGTATAAGAAGTAACAGGGCGGCATGGGAGGCCAAAAACATTCAGTACTTC	CASSIRSNRAAWEAKNIQYF
TRBJ2-2	few	TRBD1	TRBV5-5	TGTGCCAGCAGCCAGGGGGCTATCTTCACCGGGGAGCTGTTTTTT	CASSQGAIFTGELFF
TRBJ2-3	once	TRBD2	TRBV10-3	TGTGCCATCCAATCTACTAGCGGGGGAAACGTGGGGACAGATACGCAGTATTTT	CAIQSTSGGNVGTDTQYF
TRBJ2-3	NA	TRBD2	TRBV9	TGTGCCAGCAGCGTAGAGGGCGGGGGGAGCACAGATACGCAGTATTTT	CASSVEGGGSTDTQYF
TRBJ1-5	NA	TRBD1	TRBV6-5	TGTGCCAGCAGGGATCAGGGGGGTCAGCCCCAGCATTTT	CASRDQGGQPQHF
TRBJ2-4	NA	TRBD2	TRBV7-2	TGTGCCAGCAGCTTAGCGCCCAGTGCGGGGGGGCCGGACATTCAGTACTTC	CASSLAPSAGGPDIQYF
TRBJ1-1	NA	TRBD1	TRBV30	TGTGCCTGGGACAGGGAAGCTGAAGCTTTCTTT	CAWDREAEAFF
TRBJ1-3	NA	TRBD1	TRBV5-1	TGCGCCAGCAGCTTTGGGACAGGGGGAAACACCATATATTTT	CASSFGTGGNTIYF
TRBJ2-1	NA	TRBD2	TRBV15	TGTGCCACCAGCAGAGATCCAGGAGGCGGGGGGTACAATGAGCAGTTCTTC	CATSRDPGGGGYNEQFF
TRBJ2-7	NA	NA	TRBV6-1	TGTGCCAGCAGTGAAGGTAGGGGATCCTACGAGCAGTACTTC	CASSEGRGSYEQYF
TRBJ2-4	NA	NA	TRBV2	TGTGCCAGCAGTCAATATAATTACAGGGTTGTGGCCAAAAACATTCAGTACTTC	CASSQYNYRVVAKNIQYF
TRBJ1-2	NA	NA	TRBV7-9	TGTGCCAGCAGCTTAGGGGCCCTAAGCATTCGCTCTGGCTACACCTTC	CASSLGALSIRSGYTF
TRBJ1-5	NA	NA	TRBV20-1	TGCAGTGCTAGTAAGGACACAGAGTCACAGCCCCAGCATTTT	CSASKDTESQPQHF
TRBJ1-2	few	TRBD1	TRBV30	TGTGCCTGGACAGGACAGGGGGTATCCTATGGCTACACCTTC	CAWTGQGVSYGYTF
TRBJ1-4	few	NA	TRBV30	TGTGCCTGGAGTCCGACAGTTAATGAAAAACTGTTTTTT	CAWSPTVNEKLFF
TRBJ1-1	few	NA	TRBV4-1	TGCGCCAGCAGCCCTCGCGGAGGGGCTTTGAACACTGAAGCTTTCTTT	CASSPRGGALNTEAFF
TRBJ2-1	NA	NA	TRBV11-2	TGTGCCAGCAGCTCGCAGGGGCCTTACGGCTACAATGAGCAGTTCTTC	CASSSQGPYGYNEQFF
TRBJ2-3	NA	TRBD2	TRBV7-9	TGTGCCAGCAGCTTAGCGCGCGCGGGGGGCACAGATACGCAGTATTTT	CASSLARAGGTDTQYF
TRBJ2-1	NA	NA	TRBV5-1	TGCGCCAGCAGCTTGGTTGAGGGGAGGAATGAGCAGTTCTTC	CASSLVEGRNEQFF
TRBJ2-2	NA	NA	TRBV5-1	TGCGCCAGCACCAGACAGGCCCACACCGGGGAGCTGTTTTTT	CASTRQAHTGELFF
TRBJ1-3	NA	NA	TRBV12-3/TRBV12-4	TGTGCCGAGAGCTCTGGAAACACCATATATTTT	CAESSGNTIYF
TRBJ1-2	NA	TRBD1	TRBV7-6	TGTGCCAGCAGCTTAGGGACAGGGGATGGCTACACCTTC	CASSLGTGDGYTF
TRBJ1-4	NA	NA	TRBV19	TGTGCCAGTAGTTCCTTACAGTCAACTAATGAAAAACTGTTTTTT	CASSSLQSTNEKLFF
TRBJ2-7	NA	TRBD2	TRBV9	TGTGCCAGCAGCCCTAGCGGGGGACCGCGGGAGCAGTACTTC	CASSPSGGPREQYF
TRBJ1-4	NA	TRBD1	TRBV5-6	TGTGCCAGCAGTTATTTACAGGGGGCTGAAGAAAAACTGTTTTTT	CASSYLQGAEEKLFF